Each of the 19 T cell receptor beta chains below was sequenced from the same sample in a study of glioma-infiltrating T cells. Amplification of TCR alpha and beta CDR3 regions from RNA used iRepertoire nested multiplex PCR. TCRdb re-called the multiplex PCR reads with MiXCR, one entry per CDR3 protein. The data hold 110,000 or so distinct CDR3 sequences, with 25% observed a single time. The source material was glioma tissue, nonneoplastic brain tissue, or PBMCs (not recorded which). Receptors were obtained from a human donor with low-grade glioma or glioblastoma, undergoing nonglioma brain surgery, or in good health (not recorded which).

This clonotype was picked up many times. The CDR3 loop reads CASSPESGKDTQYF. CDR3 coding DNA: TGTGCCAGCTCACCGGAAAGCGGGAAGGATACGCAGTATTTT. V gene TRBV18 combines with J gene TRBJ2-3, with 7 bases matching TRBD2. The CDR3 has 14 amino acids. In germline, CDR1 is KGHSH, CDR2 LQKENI. The V gene end was trimmed by 3 bases and the J gene end by 6 bases; junction bases not matched to a gene: 6.

This clonotype has more than one count but fewer than ten. CDR3 region: CSLRQGAGNEQFF. CDR3 coding DNA: TGCAGCCTCCGACAGGGTGCGGGGAATGAGCAGTTCTTC. The J gene is TRBJ2-1, the V gene TRBV29-1; D is possibly TRBD1 (7 bases). With 8 bases removed from V and 7 bases from J, the gap between germline ends came to 18 bases. CDR1 SQVTM and CDR2 ANQGSEA come from the germline V gene. CDR3 length equals 13 residues.

At least ten counts were recorded for this clonotype. The chain links TRBV6-2 or TRBV6-3 to TRBJ2-1; 9 nucleotides match TRBD2. The V and J ends lost 2 bases and 4 bases, in that order; junction bases with no gene match: 12. CDR1 is MNHEY, CDR2 SVGEGT, per germline. The CDR3 totals 18 residues. Here the CDR3 DNA reads TGTGCCAGCAGTTACGATCGATTATCTGCGGGGGGGTACAATGAGCAGTTCTTC. This sequence encodes CASSYDRLSAGGYNEQFF.

There are a few counts of this clonotype. The chain recombines TRBV5-1 with TRBJ1-2, with D hard to call. The CDR3 runs 13 residues. Trimming left V 0 bases short and J 0 bases short, with 3 bases between. Germline assignment: CDR1 SGHRS and CDR2 YFSETQ. As DNA, the CDR3 is TGCGCCAGCAGCTTGGAAACTAACTATGGCTACACCTTC. Its translation: CASSLETNYGYTF.

To note about this clonotype: This sequence may be a read error, since a much larger clone differs from it by one base. The chain joins TRBV20-1 to TRBJ1-3, with a weak D call TRBD1 (5 bases). The CDR3 loop spans 14 amino acids. Germline-derived CDR1 and CDR2 are DFQATT and SNEGSKA (reference sequence). The CDR3, as DNA: TGCAGCGTTGGGGCGGGTAGGAACCTAAACACCATATATTTT. This translates into CSVGAGRNLNTIYF.

The sample holds many counts of this clonotype. CDR3 coding DNA: TGTGCCAGCAGCTGGGGACAGACCACTGAAGCTTTCTTT. Protein product: CASSWGQTTEAFF. V usage is TRBV7-2 and J usage is TRBJ1-1; 7 bases fit TRBD1. The J segment lost 4 bases and the V segment lost 4 bases, leaving 3 bases of the junction unmatched. The CDR3 contains 13 residues. Germline V CDR1 and CDR2: SGHTA, FQGNSA. The variable domain in full, with the rest retrieved from reference TRBV7-2 and TRBJ1-1, is GAGVSQSPSNKVTEKGKDVELRCDPISGHTALYWYRQSLGQGLEFLIYFQGNSAPDKSGLPSDRFSAERTGGSVSTLTIQRTQQEDSAVYLCASSWGQTTEAFFGQGTRLTVV.

This clonotype has ten or more counts. This sequence joins TRBV4-2 and TRBJ1-5, with 9 nucleotides matching TRBD1. V trimming: 4 bases; J trimming: 1 base; junction bases outside the gene matches: 8. Germline-derived CDR1 and CDR2 are LGHNA and YNFKEQ. CDR3 length equals 17 residues. CDR3 DNA: TGTGCCAGCAGCCGATCGGACAGGGGCAGGAGCAATCAGCCCCAGCATTTT. Protein: CASSRSDRGRSNQPQHF.

This chain joins TRBV19 and TRBJ2-7; maybe TRBD2 (6 bases). The CDR3 contains 16 residues. Trimming left V 2 bases short and J 0 bases short, with 14 bases between. Germline CDR1 LNHDA, CDR2 SQIVND (reference sequence). CDR3 nucleotide sequence: TGTGCCAGTAGTATAACCGGGACTTTCCGCTCCTACGAGCAGTACTTC. Its protein is CASSITGTFRSYEQYF.

This clonotype has at least ten counts. This chain connects TRBV2 to TRBJ2-5, with 7 bases lining up with TRBD1. The CDR3 is 13 residues long. Germline assignment: CDR1 SNHLY and CDR2 FYNNEI. Germline trimming cut 6 bases from V and 3 bases from J; bases unmatched to any gene: 4. The CDR3 nucleotides read TGTGCCAGCAGCGACAGGGTTAAAGAGACCCAGTACTTC. This gives the protein CASSDRVKETQYF.

This clonotype was recorded many times. V and J are TRBV20-1 and TRBJ1-2; 7 nucleotides align to TRBD1. The CDR3 length is 12 residues. The V and J ends lost 6 bases and 2 bases, in that order; junction bases with no gene match: 3. Germline CDR1 reads DFQATT; CDR2 reads SNEGSKA (reference sequence). CDR3 bases: TGCAGTGCCAGGGGGGGCAACTATGGCTACACCTTC. Translation: CSARGGNYGYTF.

CDR3 nucleotides: TGTGCCAGCAGGACCGCCGGGACGGCCGGTGGGGAGCAGTACTTC. It is translated as CASRTAGTAGGEQYF. J is TRBJ2-7 and V is TRBV28; D is tentatively TRBD1 or TRBD2 (5 bases each). CDR1 is MDHEN and CDR2 is SYDVKM in the germline V gene. The length of the CDR3 is 15 residues. Trimming shortened V by 6 bases and J by 7 bases, and 22 bases separated the two germline ends.

This clonotype has ten or more counts. This chain connects TRBV7-3 to TRBJ1-6, with D hard to call. Germline V gene lookup returns CDR1 SGHTA and CDR2 FQGTGA. The CDR3 consists of 14 residues. V lost 3 bases and J 5 bases, leaving 8 bases between the germline ends. The CDR3 nucleotides are TGTGCCAGCAGCTTCAGCGGCGATAATTCACCCCTCCACTTT. Translating gives CASSFSGDNSPLHF.

This clonotype came up many times. This chain joins TRBV12-3 or TRBV12-4 and TRBJ1-5, with 7 bases aligning to TRBD1. The CDR3 has 14 amino acids. V trimming: 5 bases; J trimming: 7 bases; junction bases outside the gene matches: 8. The CDR3 nucleotides read TGTGCCAGCAGTCGGACAGGTGGACAACAGCCCCAGCATTTT. Protein product: CASSRTGGQQPQHF.

As concerns this clonotype: The junction shows a germline mismatch at one end, possibly a read error. V and J are TRBV3-1 and TRBJ2-4; 14 nucleotides match TRBD2. The CDR3 has 19 amino acids. Germline CDR1 reads LGHDT; CDR2 reads YNNKEL (reference sequence). The CDR3 DNA sequence: TGTGCCAGCATCCAAGATAGAGGACTAGCGGGAGGACTAATGAACATTCAGTACTTC. Protein sequence: CASIQDRGLAGGLMNIQYF.

This clonotype was counted ten times or more. J is TRBJ1-4 and V is TRBV19; 7 nucleotides line up with TRBD1. The CDR3 runs to 12 residues. Losses at the gene ends were 8 bases for V and 6 bases for J; bases not matched to a gene: 3. Germline CDR1 reads LNHDA; CDR2 reads SQIVND (reference sequence). This chain's CDR3 is CASGTEDEKLFF. CDR3 coding DNA: TGTGCCAGTGGGACAGAAGATGAAAAACTGTTTTTT.

The V call is TRBV7-9, the J call TRBJ2-1; the D gene is possibly TRBD2 (5 bases). Trimming shortened V by 4 bases and J by 15 bases, and 16 bases separated the two germline ends. Germline V gene sequence: CDR1 SEHNR, CDR2 FQNEAQ (reference sequence). CDR3 length: 12 amino acids. CDR3 protein: CASSSGSLGWFF. DNA of the CDR3: TGTGCCAGCAGCTCGGGATCCCTGGGATGGTTCTTC.

This clonotype was picked up many times. The chain couples TRBV20-1 to TRBJ2-7; 11 bases are shared with TRBD1. Germline V CDR1 and CDR2: DFQATT, SNEGSKA (reference sequence). CDR3 length: 15 amino acids. The trim removed 0 bases at V and 4 bases at J, leaving 5 bases unmatched. In DNA, the CDR3 is TGCAGTGCTAGAGAAGCCGGGACAGGGGGTTACGAGCAGTACTTC. Translated, it gives CSAREAGTGGYEQYF.

This clonotype was seen many times. The chain is built from TRBV10-3 and TRBJ2-7, with 9 bases that match TRBD1. From germline, CDR1 is ENHRY and CDR2 SYGVKD. V trimming: 0 bases; J trimming: 2 bases; junction bases outside the gene matches: 2. This CDR3 comprises 15 residues. CDR3 coding DNA: TGTGCCATCAGTGAGTCGACAGGGGGGCCCTACGAGCAGTACTTC. Translating it yields CAISESTGGPYEQYF.

This clonotype was observed at least ten times. The chain carries TRBV27 and TRBJ1-6; the D gene is possibly TRBD1 (5 bases). The CDR3 is 14 amino acids. Germline-derived CDR1 and CDR2 are MNHEY and SMNVEV (reference sequence). The V end lost 5 bases, the J end lost 10 bases, and 15 bases lay between the germline ends. CDR3: CASSAGGGWSPLHF. CDR3 DNA: TGTGCCAGCAGTGCCGGGGGGGGATGGTCACCCCTCCACTTT.